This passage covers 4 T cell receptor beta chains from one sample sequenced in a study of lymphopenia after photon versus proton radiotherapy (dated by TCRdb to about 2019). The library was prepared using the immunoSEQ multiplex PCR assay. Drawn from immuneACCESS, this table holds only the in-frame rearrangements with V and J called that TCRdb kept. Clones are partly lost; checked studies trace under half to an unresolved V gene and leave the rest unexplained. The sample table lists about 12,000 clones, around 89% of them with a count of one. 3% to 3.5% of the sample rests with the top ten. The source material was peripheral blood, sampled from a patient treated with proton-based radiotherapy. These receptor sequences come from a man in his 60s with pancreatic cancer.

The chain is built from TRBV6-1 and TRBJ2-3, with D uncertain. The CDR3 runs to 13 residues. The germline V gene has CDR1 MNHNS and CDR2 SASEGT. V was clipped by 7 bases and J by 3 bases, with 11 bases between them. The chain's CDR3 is CASNSMGTDTQYF. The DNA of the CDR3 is TGTGCCAGCAACAGTATGGGGACAGATACGCAGTATTTT.

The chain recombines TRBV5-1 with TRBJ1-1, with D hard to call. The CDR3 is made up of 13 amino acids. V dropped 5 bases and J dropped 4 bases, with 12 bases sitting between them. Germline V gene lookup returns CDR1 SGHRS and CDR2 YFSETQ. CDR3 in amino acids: CASRDHVGTEAFF. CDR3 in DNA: TGCGCCAGCAGAGACCACGTTGGCACTGAAGCTTTCTTT.

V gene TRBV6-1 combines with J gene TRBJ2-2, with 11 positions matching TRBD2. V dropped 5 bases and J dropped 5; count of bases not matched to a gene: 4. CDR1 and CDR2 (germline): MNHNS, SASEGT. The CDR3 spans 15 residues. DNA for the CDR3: TGTGCCAGCAGTACTAGCGGGAGTAAGACCGGGGAGCTGTTTTTT. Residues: CASSTSGSKTGELFF.

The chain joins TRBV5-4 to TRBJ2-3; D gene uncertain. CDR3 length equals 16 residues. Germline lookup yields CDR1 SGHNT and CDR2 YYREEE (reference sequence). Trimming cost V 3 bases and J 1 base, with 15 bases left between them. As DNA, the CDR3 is TGTGCCAGCAGCTGGGCCGCCGCTTTAGGCACAGATACGCAGTATTTT. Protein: CASSWAAALGTDTQYF.